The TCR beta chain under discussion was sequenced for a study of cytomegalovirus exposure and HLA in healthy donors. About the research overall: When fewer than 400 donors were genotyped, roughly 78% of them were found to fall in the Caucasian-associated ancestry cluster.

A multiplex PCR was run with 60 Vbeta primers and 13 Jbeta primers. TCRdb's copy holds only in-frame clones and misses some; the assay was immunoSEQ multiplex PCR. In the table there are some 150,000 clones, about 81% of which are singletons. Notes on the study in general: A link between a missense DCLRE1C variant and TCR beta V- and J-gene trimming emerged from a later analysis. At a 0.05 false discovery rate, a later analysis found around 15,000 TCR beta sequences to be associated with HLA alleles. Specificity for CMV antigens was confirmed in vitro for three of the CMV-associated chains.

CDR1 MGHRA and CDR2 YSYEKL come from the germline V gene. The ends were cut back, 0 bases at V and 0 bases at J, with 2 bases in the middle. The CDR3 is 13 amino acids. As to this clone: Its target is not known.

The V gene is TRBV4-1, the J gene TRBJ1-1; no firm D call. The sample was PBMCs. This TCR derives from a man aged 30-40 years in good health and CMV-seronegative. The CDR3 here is CASSQDMNTEAFF. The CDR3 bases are TGCGCCAGCAGCCAAGATATGAACACTGAAGCTTTCTTT.